The entry that follows covers one T cell receptor (beta chain) sequence. Its antigen is as yet unknown. After removal of 2 bases from V and 5 bases from J, the junction contained 5 bases not matched to a gene. CDR1 and CDR2 (germline): SEHNR, FQNEAQ (reference sequence). This CDR3 has 14 amino acids. These data belong to a study of cytomegalovirus exposure and HLA in healthy donors. The repertoire was sequenced with immunoSEQ multiplex PCR; TCRdb's copy has only in-frame clones and lacks some. The sample holds about 72,000 clones; roughly 94% are singletons and the top ten take about 0.6%. Study-wide points: According to the study, roughly 160 TCR beta chains were cytomegalovirus-associated.

The rearrangement links TRBV7-9 to TRBJ2-5; TRBD1 agrees at 7 bases. The sample consisted of PBMCs. The receptor was isolated from a woman aged 18 to 35 in good health and CMV-seronegative. The CDR3 is CASSLPTGAETQYF. DNA of the CDR3: TGTGCCAGCAGCTTACCCACAGGGGCGGAGACCCAGTACTTC.